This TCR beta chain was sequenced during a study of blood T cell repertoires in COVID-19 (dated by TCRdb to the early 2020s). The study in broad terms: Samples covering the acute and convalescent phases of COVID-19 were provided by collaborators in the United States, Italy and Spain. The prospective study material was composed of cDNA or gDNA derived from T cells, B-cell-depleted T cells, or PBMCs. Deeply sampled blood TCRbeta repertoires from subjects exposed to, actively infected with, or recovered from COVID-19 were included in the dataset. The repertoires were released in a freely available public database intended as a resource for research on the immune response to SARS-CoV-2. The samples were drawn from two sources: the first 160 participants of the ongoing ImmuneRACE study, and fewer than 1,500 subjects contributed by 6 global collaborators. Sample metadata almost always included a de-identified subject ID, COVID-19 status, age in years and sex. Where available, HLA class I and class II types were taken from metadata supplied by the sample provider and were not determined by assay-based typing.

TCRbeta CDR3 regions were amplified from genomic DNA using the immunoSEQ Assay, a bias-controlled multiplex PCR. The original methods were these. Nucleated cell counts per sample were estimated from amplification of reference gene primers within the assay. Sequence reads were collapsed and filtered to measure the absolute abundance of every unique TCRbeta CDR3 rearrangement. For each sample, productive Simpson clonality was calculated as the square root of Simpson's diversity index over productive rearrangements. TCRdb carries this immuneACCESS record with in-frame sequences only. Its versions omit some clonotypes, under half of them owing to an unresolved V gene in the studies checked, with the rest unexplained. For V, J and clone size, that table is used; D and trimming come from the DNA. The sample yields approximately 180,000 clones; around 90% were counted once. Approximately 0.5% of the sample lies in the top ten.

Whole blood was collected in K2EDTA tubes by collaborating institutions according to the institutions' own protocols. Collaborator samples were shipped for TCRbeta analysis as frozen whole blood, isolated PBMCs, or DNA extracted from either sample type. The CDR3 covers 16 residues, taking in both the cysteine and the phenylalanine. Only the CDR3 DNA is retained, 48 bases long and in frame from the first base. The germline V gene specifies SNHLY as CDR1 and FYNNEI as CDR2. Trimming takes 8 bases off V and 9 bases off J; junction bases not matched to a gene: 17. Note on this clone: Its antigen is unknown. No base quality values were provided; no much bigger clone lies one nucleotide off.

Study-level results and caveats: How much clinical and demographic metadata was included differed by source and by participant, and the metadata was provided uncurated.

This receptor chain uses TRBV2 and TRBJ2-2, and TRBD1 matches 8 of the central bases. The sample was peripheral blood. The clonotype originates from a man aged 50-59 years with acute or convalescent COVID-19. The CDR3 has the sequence CASGNRGAGGIRELFF. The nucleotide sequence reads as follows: TGTGCCAGCGGCAACAGAGGGGCAGGGGGCATCAGGGAGCTGTTTTTT. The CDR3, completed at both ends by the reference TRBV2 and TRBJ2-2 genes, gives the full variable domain EPEVTQTPSHQVTQMGQEVILRCVPISNHLYFYWYRQILGQKVEFLVSFYNNEISEKSEIFDDQFSVERPDGSNFTLKIRSTKLEDSAMYFCASGNRGAGGIRELFFGEGSRLTVL.